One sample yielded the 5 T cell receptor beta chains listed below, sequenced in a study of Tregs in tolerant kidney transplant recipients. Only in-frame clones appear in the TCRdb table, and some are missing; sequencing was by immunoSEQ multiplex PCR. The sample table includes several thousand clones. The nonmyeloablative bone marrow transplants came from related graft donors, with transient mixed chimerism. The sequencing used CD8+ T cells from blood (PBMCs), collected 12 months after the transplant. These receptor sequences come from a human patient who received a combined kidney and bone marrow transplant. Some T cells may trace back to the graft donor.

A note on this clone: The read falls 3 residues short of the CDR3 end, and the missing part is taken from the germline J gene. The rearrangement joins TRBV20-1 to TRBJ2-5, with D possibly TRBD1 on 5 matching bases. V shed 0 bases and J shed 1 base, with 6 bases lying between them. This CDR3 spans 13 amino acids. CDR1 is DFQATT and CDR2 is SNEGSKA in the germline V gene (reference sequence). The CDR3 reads CSAREGLQETQYF. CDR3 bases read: TGCAGTGCTAGAGAGGGGCTCCAAGAGACC.

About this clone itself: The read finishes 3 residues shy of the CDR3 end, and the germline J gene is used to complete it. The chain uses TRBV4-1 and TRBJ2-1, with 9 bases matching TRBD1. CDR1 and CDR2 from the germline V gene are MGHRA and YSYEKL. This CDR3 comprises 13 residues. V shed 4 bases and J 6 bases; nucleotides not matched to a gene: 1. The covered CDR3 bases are TGCGCCAGCAGCCCGACAGGGGGCAATGAG. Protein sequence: CASSPTGGNE. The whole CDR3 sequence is CASSPTGGNEQFF.

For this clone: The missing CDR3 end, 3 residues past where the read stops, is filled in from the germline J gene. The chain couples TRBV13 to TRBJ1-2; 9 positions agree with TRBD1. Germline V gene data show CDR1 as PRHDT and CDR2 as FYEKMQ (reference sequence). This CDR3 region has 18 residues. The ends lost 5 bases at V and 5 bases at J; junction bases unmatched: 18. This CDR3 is CASSQRGDRGGQRYGYTF. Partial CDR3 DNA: TGTGCCAGCAGCCAGAGGGGCGACAGGGGGGGACAAAGGTATGGC. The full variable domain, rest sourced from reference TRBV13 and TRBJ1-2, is AAGVIQSPRHLIKEKRETATLKCYPIPRHDTVYWYQQGPGQDPQFLISFYEKMQSDKGSIPDRFSAQQFSDYHSELNMSSLELGDSALYFCASSQRGDRGGQRYGYTFGSGTRLTVV.

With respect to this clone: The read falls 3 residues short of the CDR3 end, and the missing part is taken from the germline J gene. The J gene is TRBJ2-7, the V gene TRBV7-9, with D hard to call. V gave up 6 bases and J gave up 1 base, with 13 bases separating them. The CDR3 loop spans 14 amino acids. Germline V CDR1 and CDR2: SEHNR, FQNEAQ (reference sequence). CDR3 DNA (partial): TGTGCCAGCAGTCCCCCAGGTAGGTCCTACGAG. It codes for CASSPPGRSYE. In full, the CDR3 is CASSPPGRSYEQYF.

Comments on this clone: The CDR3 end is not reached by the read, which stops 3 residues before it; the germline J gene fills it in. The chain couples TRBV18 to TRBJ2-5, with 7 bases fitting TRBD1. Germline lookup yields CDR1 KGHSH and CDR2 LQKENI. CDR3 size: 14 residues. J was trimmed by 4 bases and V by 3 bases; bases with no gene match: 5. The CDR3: CASSPPTGRETQYF. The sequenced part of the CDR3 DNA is TGTGCCAGCTCACCCCCGACAGGGAGAGAGACC.